This note documents a single T cell receptor beta chain sequence. This record comes from a study of blood T cell repertoires in COVID-19. Sequencing used immunoSEQ multiplex PCR; TCRdb keeps in-frame clones, though not all of them. The sample has some 200,000 clones, 70% to 90% seen once. The length of the CDR3 is 13 residues. Trimming took 5 bases from V and 12 from J, leaving 19 bases between them. CDR1 LGHNT and CDR2 FRNRAP come from the germline V gene. Material: peripheral blood. The TCR was taken from a woman in her forties with acute or convalescent COVID-19. The chain joins TRBV12-5 to TRBJ1-2; tentatively, D is TRBD1 (5 bases). The CDR3: CASGLARDGRNTF. The DNA for the CDR3 is TGTGCTAGTGGTCTAGCCCGGGACGGGAGGAACACCTTC.